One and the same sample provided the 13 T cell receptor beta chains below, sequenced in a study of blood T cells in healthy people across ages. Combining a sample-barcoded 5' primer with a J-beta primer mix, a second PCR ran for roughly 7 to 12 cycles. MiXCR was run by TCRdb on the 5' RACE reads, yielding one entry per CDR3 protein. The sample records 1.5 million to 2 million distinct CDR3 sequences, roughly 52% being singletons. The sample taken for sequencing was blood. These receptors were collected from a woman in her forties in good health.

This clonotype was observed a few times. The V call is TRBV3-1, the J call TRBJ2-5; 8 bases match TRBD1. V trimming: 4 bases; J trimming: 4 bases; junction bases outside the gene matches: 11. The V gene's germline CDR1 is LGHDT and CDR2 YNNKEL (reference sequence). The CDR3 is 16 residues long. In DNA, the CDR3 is TGTGCCAGCAGCCTAAATCCAACAGGGGGGATAGAGACCCAGTACTTC. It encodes CASSLNPTGGIETQYF.

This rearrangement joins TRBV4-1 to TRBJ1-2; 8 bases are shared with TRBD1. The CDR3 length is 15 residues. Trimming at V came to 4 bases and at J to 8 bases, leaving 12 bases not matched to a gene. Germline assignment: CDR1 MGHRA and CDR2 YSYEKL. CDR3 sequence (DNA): TGCGCCAGCAGCCCCGATCGGACAGGGACGTTCGGCTACACCTTC. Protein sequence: CASSPDRTGTFGYTF.

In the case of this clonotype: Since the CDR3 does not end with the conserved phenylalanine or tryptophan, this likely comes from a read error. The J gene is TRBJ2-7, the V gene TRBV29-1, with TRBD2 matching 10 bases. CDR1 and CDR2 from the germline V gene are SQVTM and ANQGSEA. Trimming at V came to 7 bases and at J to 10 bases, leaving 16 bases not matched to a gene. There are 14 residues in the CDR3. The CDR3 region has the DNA TGCAGCGCGGGACTAGCGAACGGTGCGACTGAACAGTACCTC. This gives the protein CSAGLANGATEQYL.

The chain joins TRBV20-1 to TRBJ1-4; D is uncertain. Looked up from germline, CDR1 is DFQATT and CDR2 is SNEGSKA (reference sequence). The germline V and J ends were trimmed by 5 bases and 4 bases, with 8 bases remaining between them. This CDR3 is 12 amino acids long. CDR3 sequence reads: CSAGFGNEKLFF. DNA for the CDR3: TGCAGTGCTGGATTCGGTAATGAAAAACTGTTTTTT.

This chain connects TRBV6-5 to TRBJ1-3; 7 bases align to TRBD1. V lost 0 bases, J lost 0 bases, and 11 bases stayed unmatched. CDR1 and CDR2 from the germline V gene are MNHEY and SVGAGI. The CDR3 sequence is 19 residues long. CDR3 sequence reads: CASSYSNPRDRYSGNTIYF. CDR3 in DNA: TGTGCCAGCAGTTACTCGAACCCCCGGGACAGATACTCTGGAAACACCATATATTTT.

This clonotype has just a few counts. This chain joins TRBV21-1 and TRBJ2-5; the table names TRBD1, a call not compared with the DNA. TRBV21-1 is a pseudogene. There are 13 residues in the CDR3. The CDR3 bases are TGTGCCAGCAGGAAGAGCTTACAGGGGGCGCAGTACTTC. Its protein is CASRKSLQGAQYF.

The CDR3 DNA is TGTGCCAGCAGCCCGTCCGATGATAACTATGGCTACACCTTC. It translates to CASSPSDDNYGYTF. The rearrangement joins TRBV14 to TRBJ1-2; D not certain. Germline V gene data show CDR1 as SGHDN and CDR2 as FVKESK. Between the trimmed V and J ends, which lost 4 bases and 1 base, there was a span of 10 bases. CDR3 length: 14 residues. Full variable domain (missing parts from reference TRBV14 and TRBJ1-2): EAGVTQFPSHSVIEKGQTVTLRCDPISGHDNLYWYRRVMGKEIKFLLHFVKESKQDESGMPNNRFLAERTGGTYSTLKVQPAELEDSGVYFCASSPSDDNYGYTFGSGTRLTVV.

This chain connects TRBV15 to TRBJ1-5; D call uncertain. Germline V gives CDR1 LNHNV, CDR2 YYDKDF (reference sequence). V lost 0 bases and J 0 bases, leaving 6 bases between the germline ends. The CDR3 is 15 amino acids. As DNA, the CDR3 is TGTGCCACCAGCAGAGATCAAGGTAGCAATCAGCCCCAGCATTTT. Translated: CATSRDQGSNQPQHF.

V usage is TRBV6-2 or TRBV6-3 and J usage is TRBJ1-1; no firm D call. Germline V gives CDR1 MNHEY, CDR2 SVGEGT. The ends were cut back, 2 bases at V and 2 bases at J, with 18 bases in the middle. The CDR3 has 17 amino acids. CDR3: CASSYDPKTGYNTEAFF. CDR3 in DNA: TGTGCCAGCAGTTACGATCCCAAGACCGGATACAACACTGAAGCTTTCTTT.

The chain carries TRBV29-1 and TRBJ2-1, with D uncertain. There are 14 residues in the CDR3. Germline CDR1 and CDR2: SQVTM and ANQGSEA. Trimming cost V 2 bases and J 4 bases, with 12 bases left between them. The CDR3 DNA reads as TGCAGCGTTGAAAGACCAGAACGTTACAATGAGCAGTTCTTC. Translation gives CSVERPERYNEQFF.

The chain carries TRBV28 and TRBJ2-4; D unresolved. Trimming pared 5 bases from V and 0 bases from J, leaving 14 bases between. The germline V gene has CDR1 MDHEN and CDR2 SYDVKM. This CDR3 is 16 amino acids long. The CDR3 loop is CASSPLLGEAKNIQYF. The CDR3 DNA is TGTGCCAGCAGTCCACTCTTGGGCGAAGCCAAAAACATTCAGTACTTC.

CDR3 sequence reads: CASGGLAEQETQYF. CDR3 coding DNA: TGTGCCAGCGGGGGCCTGGCAGAACAAGAGACCCAGTACTTC. V is TRBV19 and J is TRBJ2-5; the D call may be TRBD1 or TRBD2 (6 bases each). V lost 9 bases and J lost 2, with 16 bases in between. Germline-derived CDR1 and CDR2 are LNHDA and SQIVND (reference sequence). This CDR3 contains 14 residues.

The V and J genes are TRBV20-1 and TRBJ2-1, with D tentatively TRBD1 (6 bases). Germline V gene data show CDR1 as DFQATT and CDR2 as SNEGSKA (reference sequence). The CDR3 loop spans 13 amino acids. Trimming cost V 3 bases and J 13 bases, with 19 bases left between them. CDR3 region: CSARVQGSETQFF. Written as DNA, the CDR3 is TGCAGTGCTAGGGTACAGGGATCAGAGACCCAGTTCTTC.